The 21 T cell receptor beta chains presented below share a single source sample, sequenced in a study of control samples from healthy donors and cancer patients. Libraries were prepared by immunoSEQ multiplex PCR; TCRdb keeps only in-frame clonotypes and omits some of them. The table has 150,000 or so clones, approximately 94% seen once. The source material was blood. The receptors were sampled from a man aged 35-49 years in good health.

The chain combines TRBV18 with TRBJ1-4; D is unresolved. Germline V gene lookup returns CDR1 KGHSH and CDR2 LQKENI. The V and J ends lost 2 bases and 8 bases respectively, with 9 bases between them. There are 13 residues in the CDR3. In DNA form, the CDR3 reads TGTGCCAGCTCACCAGGCAGAAAGGAAAAACTGTTTTTT. As protein: CASSPGRKEKLFF.

The genes are TRBV6-1 and TRBJ1-2; unclear D gene. From germline, CDR1 is MNHNS and CDR2 SASEGT. Trimming removed 2 bases from V and 4 bases from J, with 8 bases in between. CDR3 length: 13 amino acids. DNA for the CDR3: TGTGCCAGCAGTGAAAACGGATTCTATGGCTACACCTTC. Protein: CASSENGFYGYTF.

This rearrangement joins TRBV24-1 to TRBJ2-3; D unresolved. The germline CDR1 and CDR2 sequences are KGHDR and SFDVKD. V was clipped by 3 bases and J by 4 bases, with 7 bases between them. The CDR3 has 13 amino acids. For the CDR3, the DNA is TGTGCCACCAGTGATGAGAGGTCAGATACGCAGTATTTT. It encodes CATSDERSDTQYF.

The CDR3 DNA is TGTGCCAGCAGCTTCGTTCTAGCGGGGCCCGGGGAGCTGTTTTTT. Amino acid sequence: CASSFVLAGPGELFF. The rearrangement uses TRBV5-6 and TRBJ2-2, with 9 nucleotides matching TRBD2. The CDR3 runs 15 residues. J gave up 6 bases and V 2 bases, and 5 bases lay outside the gene matches. The germline CDR1 and CDR2 sequences are SGHDT and YYEEEE.

The rearrangement links TRBV29-1 to TRBJ2-7, with 10 bases fitting TRBD1. The J segment lost 2 bases and the V segment lost 6 bases, leaving 7 bases of the junction unmatched. The germline V gene encodes CDR1 SQVTM and CDR2 ANQGSEA. The CDR3 length is 14 residues. In DNA, the CDR3 is TGCAGCGTGGTCACCGGGACAGGGGCCTACGAGCAGTACTTC. It translates to CSVVTGTGAYEQYF.

This clone has only one observation. The chain carries TRBV5-5 and TRBJ2-1; weak D call: TRBD1 (6 bases). Germline lookup yields CDR1 SGHKS and CDR2 YYEKEE (reference sequence). Trimming took off 2 bases at V and 9 bases at J, with 18 bases between the two ends. The CDR3 contains 15 residues. In DNA form, the CDR3 reads TGTGCCAGCAGCTTACAGGGATGGCCTGGCAGTGAGCAGTTCTTC. It yields the protein CASSLQGWPGSEQFF.

V gene TRBV9 combines with J gene TRBJ2-5, with 11 bases that match TRBD2. Germline-derived CDR1 and CDR2 are SGDLS and YYNGEE. V trimming: 0 bases; J trimming: 5 bases; junction bases outside the gene matches: 9. CDR3 length equals 17 residues. The CDR3 nucleotides read TGTGCCAGCAGCGTAGGAATTAGCGGGGGGGCAGGGGAGACCCAGTACTTC. Amino acids: CASSVGISGGAGETQYF. The complete variable domain, with remaining parts taken from reference TRBV9 and TRBJ2-5, reads DSGVTQTPKHLITATGQRVTLRCSPRSGDLSVYWYQQSLDQGLQFLIQYYNGEERAKGNILERFSAQQFPDLHSELNLSSLELGDSALYFCASSVGISGGAGETQYFGPGTRLLVL.

The J gene is TRBJ1-1, the V gene TRBV3-1 (or the pseudogene TRBV3-2); 8 bases line up with TRBD1. The length of the CDR3 is 18 residues. CDR1 and CDR2 from the germline V gene are LGHDT and YNNKEL (reference sequence). Trimming removed 4 bases from V and 3 bases from J; junction bases left unmatched: 16. CDR3 amino acids: CASSPFAWSGQEDTEAFF. CDR3 DNA sequence: TGTGCCAGCAGCCCGTTTGCGTGGTCGGGACAGGAGGACACTGAAGCTTTCTTT.

This chain joins TRBV7-9 and TRBJ1-2; perhaps TRBD1 as D (5 bases). Deletions cut 5 bases from V and 0 bases from J, with 13 bases between. This CDR3 spans 15 amino acids. In germline, CDR1 is SEHNR, CDR2 FQNEAQ (reference sequence). The CDR3 here is CASSPGDRANYGYTF. CDR3 DNA: TGTGCCAGCAGCCCGGGGGACCGAGCTAACTATGGCTACACCTTC. The full variable domain, in which reference TRBV7-9 and TRBJ1-2 provide the parts outside the CDR3, is DTGVSQNPRHKITKRGQNVTFRCDPISEHNRLYWYRQTLGQGPEFLTYFQNEAQLEKSRLLSDRFSAERPKGSFSTLEIQRTEQGDSAMYLCASSPGDRANYGYTFGSGTRLTVV.

The chain couples TRBV29-1 to TRBJ1-2; 11 nucleotides align to TRBD1. In germline, CDR1 is SQVTM, CDR2 ANQGSEA. The CDR3 totals 14 residues. V gave up 8 bases and J gave up 6 bases; unmatched junction bases: 11. Here the CDR3 DNA reads TGCAGCTCCGGCACCGGGACAGGGGGAGATGGCTACACCTTC. Translating it yields CSSGTGTGGDGYTF.

This clone was detected only once. V and J are TRBV11-2 and TRBJ1-1; the match to TRBD1 covers 8 bases. The ends lost 4 bases at V and 3 bases at J; junction bases unmatched: 4. The CDR3 length is 14 residues. Germline V gene sequence: CDR1 SGHAT, CDR2 FQNNGV. CDR3 sequence (DNA): TGTGCCAGCAGCTCCCTACAGGGGGACACTGAAGCTTTCTTT. Protein sequence: CASSSLQGDTEAFF.

The chain combines TRBV3-1 (or the pseudogene TRBV3-2) with TRBJ2-2, with 11 bases aligning to TRBD2. V gave up 5 bases and J gave up 2 bases; unmatched junction bases: 7. The CDR3 loop spans 17 amino acids. The germline V gene has CDR1 LGHDT and CDR2 YNNKEL (reference sequence). The CDR3 protein is CASSFVSGRANTGELFF. Written as DNA, the CDR3 is TGTGCCAGCAGCTTCGTTAGCGGGAGGGCCAACACCGGGGAGCTGTTTTTT.

The rearrangement links TRBV7-6 to TRBJ1-6, with 7 bases matching TRBD1. Per germline, CDR1 SGHVS and CDR2 FNYEAQ. With 5 bases clipped from V and 6 bases from J, the junction kept 16 bases outside the gene matches. The CDR3 length is 18 residues. Here the CDR3 DNA reads TGTGCCAGCAGCCCTCGACAGGGAGCGGCTGTACGTAATTCACCCCTCCACTTT. This sequence encodes CASSPRQGAAVRNSPLHF.

V gene TRBV11-2 combines with J gene TRBJ1-1; D is perhaps TRBD1 (6 bases). From germline, CDR1 is SGHAT and CDR2 FQNNGV. V was trimmed by 5 bases and J by 4 bases, leaving 11 bases between them. There are 13 residues in the CDR3. The CDR3 DNA sequence: TGTGCCAGCAGCAGAGGACAGCGCACTGAAGCTTTCTTT. Translation gives CASSRGQRTEAFF.

The genes are TRBV10-1 and TRBJ2-5, with D perhaps being TRBD1 or TRBD2 (5 bases each). The CDR3 runs to 15 residues. Trimming pared 2 bases from V and 2 bases from J, leaving 12 bases between. Germline CDR1 reads WNHNN; CDR2 reads SYGVQD (reference sequence). CDR3 loop: CASSEGAEGQETQYF. In DNA, the CDR3 is TGCGCCAGCAGTGAGGGGGCAGAGGGACAAGAGACCCAGTACTTC.

The V gene is TRBV6-5, the J gene TRBJ1-1; D perhaps matches TRBD1 (5 bases). The length of the CDR3 is 15 residues. V gave up 0 bases and J gave up 2 bases, with 10 bases separating them. Germline V lookup: CDR1 MNHEY, CDR2 SVGAGI. The CDR3 DNA follows: TGTGCCAGCAGTTACTCGTGGGGCCATAACACTGAAGCTTTCTTT. Its protein product is CASSYSWGHNTEAFF.

The chain has TRBV19 and TRBJ1-1; D gene ambiguous. Trimming took off 9 bases at V and 7 bases at J, with 15 bases between the two ends. Germline-derived CDR1 and CDR2 are LNHDA and SQIVND (reference sequence). The CDR3 contains 12 residues. This CDR3 is CASTIGRIEAFF. The CDR3 bases are TGTGCCAGCACCATCGGACGGATTGAAGCTTTCTTT.

This rearrangement joins TRBV7-2 to TRBJ1-6; weak D call: TRBD1 (5 bases). Germline values: CDR1 SGHTA, CDR2 FQGNSA. This CDR3 comprises 15 residues. V dropped 2 bases and J dropped 7 bases, with 12 bases sitting between them. CDR3 sequence: CASSLFAGPNSPLHF. DNA for the CDR3: TGTGCCAGCAGCTTATTCGCAGGGCCCAATTCACCCCTCCACTTT. The variable domain in full, with the rest retrieved from reference TRBV7-2 and TRBJ1-6, is GAGVSQSPSNKVTEKGKDVELRCDPISGHTALYWYRQSLGQGLEFLIYFQGNSAPDKSGLPSDRFSAERTGGSVSTLTIQRTQQEDSAVYLCASSLFAGPNSPLHFGNGTRLTVT.

This rearrangement joins TRBV15 to TRBJ2-3; 10 bases align to TRBD1. This CDR3 is built from 17 residues. Looked up from germline, CDR1 is LNHNV and CDR2 is YYDKDF (reference sequence). V gave up 3 bases and J gave up 7 bases; unmatched junction bases: 13. The CDR3 region is CATSSEVPGQGLYTQYF. The CDR3 region has the DNA TGTGCCACCAGCAGTGAAGTCCCGGGACAGGGGTTATATACGCAGTATTTT.

The chain recombines TRBV11-2 with TRBJ2-1; 12 bases are shared with TRBD2. The J segment lost 0 bases and the V segment lost 5 bases, leaving 2 bases of the junction unmatched. The CDR3 consists of 16 residues. Germline V gene data show CDR1 as SGHAT and CDR2 as FQNNGV. The CDR3 nucleotides read TGTGCCAGCAGCCGACTAGCGGGAGACTCCTACAATGAGCAGTTCTTC. As protein: CASSRLAGDSYNEQFF.

The sample holds one count of this clone. The V call is TRBV4-1, the J call TRBJ1-4; possible D gene TRBD1, 6 bases. Trimming shortened V by 4 bases and J by 8 bases, and 14 bases separated the two germline ends. Per the germline V gene, CDR1 is MGHRA and CDR2 is YSYEKL. The CDR3 covers 14 residues. The CDR3 sequence: CASSPTGIEEKLFF. The CDR3 region has the DNA TGCGCCAGCAGCCCAACAGGGATCGAGGAAAAACTGTTTTTT.